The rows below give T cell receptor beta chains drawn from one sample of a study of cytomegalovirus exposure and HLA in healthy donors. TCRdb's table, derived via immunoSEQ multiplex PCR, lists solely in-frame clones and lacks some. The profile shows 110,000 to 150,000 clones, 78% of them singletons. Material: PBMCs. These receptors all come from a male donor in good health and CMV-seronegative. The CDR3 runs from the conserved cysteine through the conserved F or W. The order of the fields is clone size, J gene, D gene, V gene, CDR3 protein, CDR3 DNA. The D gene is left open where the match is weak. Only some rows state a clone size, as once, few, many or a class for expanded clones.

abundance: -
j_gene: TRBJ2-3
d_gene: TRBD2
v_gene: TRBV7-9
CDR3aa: CASSLVLRGGKNSTDTQYF
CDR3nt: TGTGCCAGCAGCTTAGTGTTGCGGGGGGGAAAAAATAGCACAGATACGCAGTATTTT

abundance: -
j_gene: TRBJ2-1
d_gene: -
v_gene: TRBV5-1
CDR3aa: CASSLGHYNEQFF
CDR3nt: TGCGCCAGCAGCTTGGGACACTACAATGAGCAGTTCTTC

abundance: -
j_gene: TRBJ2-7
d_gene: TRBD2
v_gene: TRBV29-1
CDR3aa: CSVEGTTSGGDDYEQYF
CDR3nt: TGCAGCGTTGAGGGTACCACTAGCGGGGGAGATGACTACGAGCAGTACTTC

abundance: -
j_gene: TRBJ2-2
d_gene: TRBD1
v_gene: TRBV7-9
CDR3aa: CASSLVGTANTGELFF
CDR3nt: TGTGCCAGCAGCTTAGTAGGGACAGCGAACACCGGGGAGCTGTTTTTT

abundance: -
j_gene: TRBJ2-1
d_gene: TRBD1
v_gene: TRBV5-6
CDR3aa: CASSYQGQFYNEQFF
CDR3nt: TGTGCCAGCAGTTACCAGGGACAGTTTTACAATGAGCAGTTCTTC

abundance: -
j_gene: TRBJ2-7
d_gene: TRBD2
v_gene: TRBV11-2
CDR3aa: CASSPSPTSGRYEQYF
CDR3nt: TGTGCCAGCAGCCCTTCCCCGACTAGCGGGAGGTACGAGCAGTACTTC

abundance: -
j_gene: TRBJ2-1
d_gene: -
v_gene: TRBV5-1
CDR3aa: CASGGGGGVSSYNEQFF
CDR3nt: TGCGCCAGCGGGGGGGGCGGGGGCGTCAGCTCCTACAATGAGCAGTTCTTC

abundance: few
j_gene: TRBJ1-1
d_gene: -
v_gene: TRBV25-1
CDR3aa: CASSERFTGNTEAFF
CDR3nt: TGTGCCAGCAGTGAACGGTTTACAGGGAACACTGAAGCTTTCTTT

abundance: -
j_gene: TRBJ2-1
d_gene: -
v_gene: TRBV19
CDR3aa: CASSIFRRSYNEQFF
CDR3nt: TGTGCCAGTAGTATTTTCAGGAGGTCCTACAATGAGCAGTTCTTC

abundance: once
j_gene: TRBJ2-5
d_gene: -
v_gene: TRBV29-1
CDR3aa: CSVSLSPETQYF
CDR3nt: TGCAGCGTTTCCCTATCTCCGGAGACCCAGTACTTC

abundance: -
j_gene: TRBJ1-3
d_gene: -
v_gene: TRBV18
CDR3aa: CASLRDNSGNTIYF
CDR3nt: TGTGCCAGCCTACGGGACAACTCTGGAAACACCATATATTTT

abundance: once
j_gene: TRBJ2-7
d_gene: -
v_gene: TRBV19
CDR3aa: CASRQQPSYEQYF
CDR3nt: TGTGCCAGTCGACAGCAACCCTCCTACGAGCAGTACTTC

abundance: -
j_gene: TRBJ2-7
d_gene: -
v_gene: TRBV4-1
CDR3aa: CASSQDEGLGSYEQYF
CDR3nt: TGCGCCAGCAGCCAAGACGAGGGCTTAGGCTCCTACGAGCAGTACTTC